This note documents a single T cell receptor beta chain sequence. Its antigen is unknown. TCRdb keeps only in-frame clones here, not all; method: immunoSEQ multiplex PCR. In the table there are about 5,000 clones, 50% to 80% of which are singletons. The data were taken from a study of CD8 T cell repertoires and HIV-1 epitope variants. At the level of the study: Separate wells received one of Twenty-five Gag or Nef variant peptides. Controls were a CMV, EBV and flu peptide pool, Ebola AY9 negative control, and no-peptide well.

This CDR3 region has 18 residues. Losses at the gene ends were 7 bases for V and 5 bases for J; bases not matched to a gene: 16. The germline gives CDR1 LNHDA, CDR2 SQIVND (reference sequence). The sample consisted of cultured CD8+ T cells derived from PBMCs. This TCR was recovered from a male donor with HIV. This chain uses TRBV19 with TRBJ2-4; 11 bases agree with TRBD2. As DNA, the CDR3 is TGTGCCAGTAACGATCGGAGGTGGGGGGGACTAGCGGAAAACATTCAGTACTTC. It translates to CASNDRRWGGLAENIQYF.